These T cell receptor beta chains were read from a single sample in a study of graft-versus-host responses after intestinal transplantation. Their cognate antigens are unknown. Some clones are missing from TCRdb's copy, which holds only in-frame ones; the method was immunoSEQ multiplex PCR. Among approximately 100,000 clones listed, about 88% were seen once. This sample comprised unstimulated CD4+ T cells sorted from spleen or lymph node cells, obtained before intestinal transplant. Receptors originate from a human donor who received an intestinal transplant. Each CDR3 is given with its conserved first and last residue. A D gene is named only where the DNA matches it firmly. Size tells how often a clone was seen (once, few, many) or the class of an expanded clone, and some rows leave it out.

TRBV28	.	once	TRBJ2-7	CASSSPLAPYEQYF	TGTGCCAGCAGCTCCCCCCTAGCCCCCTACGAGCAGTACTTC
TRBV5-6	.	.	TRBJ2-3	CASSVDRTTDTQYF	TGTGCCAGCAGCGTGGACAGAACCACAGATACGCAGTATTTT
TRBV19	.	.	TRBJ1-5	CASAYRASAQPQHF	TGTGCCAGTGCCTACAGGGCCAGCGCTCAGCCCCAGCATTTT
TRBV7-6	.	once	TRBJ2-6	CASSLARGRSGANVLTF	TGTGCCAGCAGCTTAGCGAGGGGCCGCTCTGGGGCCAACGTCCTGACTTTC
TRBV28	.	few	TRBJ1-1	CASTSPGRSTEAFF	TGTGCCAGCACCTCCCCGGGAAGATCGACTGAAGCTTTCTTT
TRBV5-1	.	.	TRBJ1-1	CASSLLGRGYTEAFF	TGCGCCAGCAGCTTGTTGGGCAGGGGATACACTGAAGCTTTCTTT
TRBV2	TRBD1	.	TRBJ2-1	CASGQDNYNEQFF	TGTGCCAGCGGACAGGATAACTACAATGAGCAGTTCTTC
TRBV6-6	TRBD1	.	TRBJ2-7	CASSYGWTGDEQYF	TGTGCCAGCAGTTACGGGTGGACAGGGGACGAGCAGTACTTC
TRBV9	TRBD2	.	TRBJ2-3	CASTDATSGGLLNTDTQYF	TGTGCCAGCACCGATGCGACTAGCGGGGGGCTTCTTAACACAGATACGCAGTATTTT
TRBV6-1	TRBD1	.	TRBJ2-1	CASRLPGQPFNEQFF	TGTGCCAGCAGACTTCCGGGACAGCCCTTCAATGAGCAGTTCTTC
TRBV7-2	.	.	TRBJ2-5	CASSFRLHSKTQYF	TGTGCCAGCAGCTTTCGCCTACATAGTAAGACCCAGTACTTC
TRBV5-1	.	.	TRBJ1-3	CASSAGRTEDTIYF	TGCGCCAGCAGTGCAGGACGCACCGAGGACACCATATATTTT
TRBV5-1	TRBD2	once	TRBJ2-4	CASSLGAGEENIQYF	TGCGCCAGCAGCTTGGGAGCGGGAGAGGAAAACATTCAGTACTTC
TRBV9	.	.	TRBJ1-1	CASSVTTETEAFF	TGTGCCAGCAGCGTCACGACAGAAACTGAAGCTTTCTTT
TRBV5-1	.	.	TRBJ2-3	CASSLRSRTDTQYF	TGCGCCAGCAGCTTGAGGTCCCGCACAGATACGCAGTATTTT
TRBV2	.	once	TRBJ2-7	CASSGGEGGYEQYF	TGTGCCAGCAGTGGGGGGGAGGGGGGCTACGAGCAGTACTTC
TRBV6-1	.	.	TRBJ2-1	CASSEVGGPGYNEQFF	TGTGCCAGCAGTGAAGTCGGAGGGCCGGGTTACAATGAGCAGTTCTTC
TRBV7-2	.	once	TRBJ2-4	CASSPRPRLAKNIQYF	TGTGCCAGCAGCCCCCGACCGAGGCTAGCCAAAAACATTCAGTACTTC
TRBV5-5	TRBD1	.	TRBJ1-3	CASSLGDRVLGRNTIYF	TGTGCCAGCAGCTTGGGGGACAGGGTTTTAGGACGGAACACCATATATTTT
TRBV27	TRBD1	.	TRBJ2-7	CASSSNNRGYEQYF	TGTGCCAGCAGTTCAAATAACAGGGGCTACGAGCAGTACTTC
TRBV5-4	TRBD1	once	TRBJ2-1	CASSVDRGSYNEQFF	TGTGCCAGCAGCGTGGACAGGGGCTCCTACAATGAGCAGTTCTTC
TRBV2	.	.	TRBJ2-2	CASSELGNTGELFF	TGTGCCAGCAGTGAGCTGGGAAACACCGGGGAGCTGTTTTTT
TRBV5-1	.	once	TRBJ1-6	CASSPGIVQGSPLHF	TGCGCCAGCAGCCCGGGAATTGTTCAGGGTTCACCCCTCCACTTT
TRBV18	.	.	TRBJ1-6	CASSRTGTNSPLHF	TGTGCCAGCTCGCGAACAGGTACGAATTCACCCCTCCACTTT
TRBV7-7	.	.	TRBJ2-5	CASSLDAPETQYF	TGTGCCAGCAGCTTAGACGCGCCAGAGACCCAGTACTTC
TRBV10-3	.	once	TRBJ1-2	CAISESLGRGYGYTF	TGTGCCATCAGTGAGTCTTTAGGACGGGGCTATGGCTACACCTTC
TRBV6-1	TRBD1	.	TRBJ2-7	CASSSRQGGNEQYF	TGTGCCAGCAGTTCACGACAGGGGGGAAACGAGCAGTACTTC
TRBV4-1	.	.	TRBJ2-5	CASSQDGRYQETQYF	TGCGCCAGCAGCCAGGACGGAAGGTACCAAGAGACCCAGTACTTC
TRBV7-2	.	.	TRBJ1-6	CASSRTGSYNSPLHF	TGTGCCAGCAGTCGAACAGGGTCCTATAATTCACCCCTCCACTTT
TRBV4-1	TRBD2	.	TRBJ2-3	CASSQVAPSGGWSDTQYF	TGCGCCAGCAGCCAAGTAGCCCCTAGCGGGGGGTGGTCAGATACGCAGTATTTT
TRBV9	.	.	TRBJ2-1	CASSVSHGSSYNEQFF	TGTGCCAGCAGCGTCTCCCACGGCAGCTCCTACAATGAGCAGTTCTTC
TRBV20-1	.	.	TRBJ2-7	CSAKLTGILYF	TGCAGTGCCAAACTTACAGGGATACTGTACTTC
TRBV12-5	TRBD1	.	TRBJ2-7	CASGLATGVRDEQYF	TGTGCTAGTGGTTTGGCGACAGGGGTTCGCGACGAGCAGTACTTC
TRBV5-6	.	.	TRBJ1-5	CASSRRQNNQPQHF	TGTGCCAGCAGCCGACGACAGAATAATCAGCCCCAGCATTTT
TRBV9	.	.	TRBJ2-3	CASSVSGNTDTQYF	TGTGCCAGCAGCGTAAGTGGCAACACAGATACGCAGTATTTT
TRBV4-1	.	once	TRBJ2-7	CASSPPGLTYEQYF	TGCGCCAGCAGCCCCCCAGGGCTGACCTACGAGCAGTACTTC
TRBV5-1	.	.	TRBJ2-7	CASSLEGYEQYF	TGCGCCAGCAGCTTGGAGGGTTACGAGCAGTACTTC
TRBV19	.	.	TRBJ2-7	CASSIDRGPSYEQYF	TGTGCCAGTAGTATCGACCGGGGACCGTCCTACGAGCAGTACTTC
TRBV5-4	TRBD2	once	TRBJ2-7	CASSLDLAVNEQYF	TGTGCCAGCAGCTTGGATCTAGCGGTGAACGAGCAGTACTTC
TRBV20-1	.	.	TRBJ2-5	CSASVGETQYF	TGCAGTGCTAGCGTGGGGGAGACCCAGTACTTC
TRBV4-1	TRBD2	.	TRBJ2-1	CASSQGSARGLAYNEQFF	TGCGCCAGCAGCCAAGGGTCAGCCCGGGGACTAGCTTACAATGAGCAGTTCTTC
TRBV6-5	TRBD2	.	TRBJ2-7	CAIKKPSGQYF	TGTGCCATCAAAAAACCTAGCGGGCAGTACTTC
TRBV7-3	TRBD1	.	TRBJ2-7	CASTGPGTVSYEQYF	TGTGCCAGCACCGGACCCGGGACAGTTAGCTACGAGCAGTACTTC
TRBV6-5	TRBD1	.	TRBJ1-4	CASRPGQGNEKLFF	TGTGCCAGCAGACCGGGACAGGGTAATGAAAAACTGTTTTTT
TRBV10-3	.	.	TRBJ2-5	CAISDFGPQETQYF	TGTGCCATCAGTGATTTCGGACCACAAGAGACCCAGTACTTC
TRBV7-2	TRBD1	.	TRBJ1-6	CASSFGDRPNSPLHF	TGTGCCAGCAGCTTCGGGGACAGGCCTAATTCACCCCTCCACTTT
TRBV19	.	.	TRBJ2-3	CASTGWRLGDTQYF	TGTGCCAGTACGGGGTGGCGTTTAGGAGATACGCAGTATTTT
TRBV7-6	TRBD2	.	TRBJ2-7	CASSSGTTGIHEQYF	TGTGCCAGCAGCTCCGGGACTACCGGGATTCACGAGCAGTACTTC
TRBV10-3	.	.	TRBJ1-1	CATHWDTNTEAFF	TGTGCCACGCATTGGGACACCAACACTGAAGCTTTCTTT
TRBV12-5	TRBD2	.	TRBJ2-2	CASGLVGRGEGTGELFF	TGTGCTAGTGGTTTGGTGGGGAGGGGAGAGGGCACCGGGGAGCTGTTTTTT
TRBV5-1	.	.	TRBJ2-3	CASSVRILASTDTQYF	TGCGCCAGCAGCGTTAGGATTCTTGCTAGCACAGATACGCAGTATTTT
TRBV6-5	.	.	TRBJ2-5	CASSSPPEKTQYF	TGTGCCAGCAGTTCCCCCCCAGAAAAGACCCAGTACTTC
TRBV18	TRBD2	.	TRBJ2-3	CASSPALAGADTQYF	TGTGCCAGCTCACCGGCACTAGCGGGGGCAGATACGCAGTATTTT